Listed below are T cell receptor beta chains from one sample, sequenced in a study of blood T cell repertoires in COVID-19. Using immunoSEQ multiplex PCR, the repertoire was profiled, and TCRdb retains in-frame clones only, with some absent. The top ten hold about 4% of the sample, which has approximately 250,000 clones, around 89% seen once. The sample consisted of PBMCs or T cells enriched from blood (not recorded which). The source is a woman aged 25 to 39 with acute COVID-19. The conserved cysteine and the conserved F or W are not part of the CDR3 here.

TRBJ2-7,TRBV28,ASSSGQGRFYEQY
TRBJ2-7,TRBV6-5,ASSAGTGGYEQY
TRBJ2-3,TRBV24-1,ATSEPGLAADTQY
TRBJ2-7,TRBV15,ATSTDRVRYEQY
TRBJ1-4,TRBV7-2,ASSPDYNEKLF
TRBJ2-3,TRBV7-8,ASCPGGSTDTQY
TRBJ2-1,TRBV28,ASSLTGGTAYNEQF
TRBJ1-2,TRBV18,ASSPPSRGGYT
TRBJ2-3,TRBV24-1,ATSDLGGKATDTQY
TRBJ1-6,TRBV7-9,ASSSDRGLSPLH
TRBJ1-5,TRBV5-6,ASSLETGEGPQH
TRBJ1-6,TRBV5-1,ASSLEPTGTGGRWSPLH
TRBJ1-6,TRBV28,ASNDRRHSPLH
TRBJ1-1,TRBV5-5,ASSQTGGTEAF
TRBJ1-1,TRBV29-1,SVCPYARGGWSTEAF
TRBJ1-2,TRBV6-5,ASSYLQRANYGYT
TRBJ2-7,TRBV28,ASSGTSGSWEQY
TRBJ2-3,TRBV27,ASSLLGTDTQY
TRBJ2-2,TRBV10-2,ASSQPGTGNTGELF
TRBJ2-3,TRBV30,AWSPPAAADTQY
TRBJ2-2,TRBV10-3,AIGQGEFWNTGELF
TRBJ1-1,TRBV7-8,ASSPGQVSWGSEAF
TRBJ1-1,TRBV29-1,SVERNREAF
TRBJ2-7,TRBV29-1,SVLGNQRESTWEQY
TRBJ2-3,TRBV2,ASRVAGATDTQY
TRBJ2-1,TRBV11-2,ASSLVREQF
TRBJ2-7,TRBV2,ASSEQGTLTYEQY
TRBJ1-1,TRBV19,ASSIGSGSWRAF
TRBJ2-4,TRBV12-3/TRBV12-4,ASSLKAKNIQY
TRBJ2-3,TRBV23-1,ASNPPLRATQY
TRBJ1-5,TRBV3-1/TRBV3-2,ASSQGGQGSNQPQH
TRBJ2-1,TRBV7-9,ASTMEGTDYNEQF
TRBJ2-7,TRBV10-3,AISETGRLADTYEQY
TRBJ2-3,TRBV7-9,ASSLEGTDTQY
TRBJ2-7,TRBV29-1,SVAGALPGGQY
TRBJ2-7,TRBV6-5,ASSSKEGWTYEQY
TRBJ1-5,TRBV5-5,ASSINGAGNQPQH
TRBJ2-3,TRBV3-1/TRBV3-2,ASSQGSDTQY
TRBJ2-5,TRBV5-4,ASSWRGWETQY
TRBJ1-6,TRBV28,ASKTGGDNSPLH
TRBJ1-2,TRBV27,ASSAGQGIYGYT
TRBJ2-2,TRBV9,ASSGQLAGAYTGELF
TRBJ1-2,TRBV18,ASSFPTGEDGYT
TRBJ2-7,TRBV5-1,ASSLAGSYTEQY
TRBJ1-2,TRBV14,ASSQEKSPGKGIYHGYT
TRBJ2-1,TRBV9,ASSVTSTYNEQF
TRBJ1-1,TRBV27,ASSLGGGSTEAF
TRBJ2-7,TRBV7-9,ASSLGQGMTVYEQY
TRBJ2-7,TRBV10-3,AISAVAGESYEQY
TRBJ2-1,TRBV7-9,ASSLGPVRSGGNEQF
TRBJ2-3,TRBV7-3,ASSEDYTTSTDTQY
TRBJ1-5,TRBV28,ASAGTRNQPQH
TRBJ2-1,TRBV7-3,ASSKEAGFYNEQF
TRBJ1-1,TRBV19,ASSMDRDTEAF